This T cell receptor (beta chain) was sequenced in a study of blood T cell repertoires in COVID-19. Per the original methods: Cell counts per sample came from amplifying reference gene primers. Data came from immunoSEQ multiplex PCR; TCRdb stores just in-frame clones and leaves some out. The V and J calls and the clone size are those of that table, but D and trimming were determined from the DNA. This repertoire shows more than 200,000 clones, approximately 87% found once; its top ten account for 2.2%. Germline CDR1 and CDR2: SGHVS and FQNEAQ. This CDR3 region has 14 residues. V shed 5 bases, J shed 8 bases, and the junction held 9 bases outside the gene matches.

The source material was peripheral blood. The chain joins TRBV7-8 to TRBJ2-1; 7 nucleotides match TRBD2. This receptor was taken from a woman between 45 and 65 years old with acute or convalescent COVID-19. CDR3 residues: CASSPGGRGDEQFF. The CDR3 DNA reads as TGTGCCAGCAGCCCGGGGGGTCGCGGGGATGAGCAGTTCTTC.